The 28 T cell receptor beta chains reported below all come from one sample, sequenced in a study of blood T cell repertoires in COVID-19. Some clones are missing from TCRdb's copy, which holds only in-frame ones; the method was immunoSEQ multiplex PCR. The sample has approximately 200,000 clones, about nine tenths seen once. Sequenced material: peripheral blood. The receptors shown here come from a man aged 45-60 years with acute or convalescent COVID-19.

The J gene is TRBJ2-7, the V gene TRBV6-5; 9 bases map to TRBD1. Germline V gene sequence: CDR1 MNHEY, CDR2 SVGAGI. CDR3 length: 15 residues. Germline trimming cut 3 bases from V and 2 bases from J; bases unmatched to any gene: 5. The CDR3 DNA reads TGTGCCAGCAGTTATAGACAGGGGGGGGCCTACGAGCAGTACTTC. It yields the protein CASSYRQGGAYEQYF.

The V call is TRBV7-2, the J call TRBJ1-1, with D possibly matching TRBD1 (6 bases). CDR3 length equals 13 residues. The germline V gene has CDR1 SGHTA and CDR2 FQGNSA. Trimming cost V 5 bases and J 4 bases, with 11 bases left between them. The CDR3 protein is CASSTGFGTEAFF. The CDR3 DNA reads as TGTGCCAGCAGCACAGGGTTTGGCACTGAAGCTTTCTTT.

The chain uses TRBV4-1 and TRBJ1-2, with 9 positions matching TRBD1. V shed 3 bases and J 4 bases; nucleotides not matched to a gene: 6. CDR1 is MGHRA and CDR2 is YSYEKL in the germline V gene. The CDR3 has 15 amino acids. The CDR3 loop is CASSQGQGKFYGYTF. The CDR3 nucleotides read TGCGCCAGCAGCCAGGGACAGGGAAAGTTCTATGGCTACACCTTC.

The chain combines TRBV4-1 with TRBJ2-6, with 11 positions matching TRBD1. The V and J ends lost 6 bases and 0 bases, in that order; junction bases with no gene match: 7. The CDR3 runs 18 residues. Looked up from germline, CDR1 is MGHRA and CDR2 is YSYEKL. CDR3 residues: CASSSGQGASSGANVLTF. The CDR3 coding sequence is TGCGCCAGCAGTTCAGGACAGGGGGCGAGCTCTGGGGCCAACGTCCTGACTTTC.

This clone occurred a few times. The chain couples TRBV7-9 to TRBJ1-3, with TRBD1 as a possible D gene (5 bases). Germline V gene sequence: CDR1 SEHNR, CDR2 FQNEAQ (reference sequence). The V and J ends lost 3 bases and 0 bases respectively, with 6 bases between them. The CDR3 is 14 residues long. This chain's CDR3 is CASSFTGSGNTIYF. CDR3 nucleotide sequence: TGTGCCAGCAGCTTTACAGGCTCTGGAAACACCATATATTTT. The full variable domain, completed using reference TRBV7-9 and TRBJ1-3, is DTGVSQNPRHKITKRGQNVTFRCDPISEHNRLYWYRQTLGQGPEFLTYFQNEAQLEKSRLLSDRFSAERPKGSFSTLEIQRTEQGDSAMYLCASSFTGSGNTIYFGEGSWLTVV.

The table lists this clone with a few counts. This chain joins TRBV19 and TRBJ1-5, with TRBD1 matching 9 bases. Germline V gene data show CDR1 as LNHDA and CDR2 as SQIVND (reference sequence). Trimming cost V 4 bases and J 4 bases; bases outside gene matches: 5. This CDR3 comprises 15 residues. CDR3 in DNA: TGTGCCAGTAGTACCGGACAGGGGTTAAATCAGCCCCAGCATTTT. Amino acids: CASSTGQGLNQPQHF.

CDR3 protein: CASSERGTGGFSGRPYNEQFF. DNA for the CDR3: TGTGCCAGCAGTGAAAGGGGGACAGGGGGCTTTAGCGGGCGCCCCTACAATGAGCAGTTCTTC. The V gene is TRBV2, the J gene TRBJ2-1; 12 nucleotides align to TRBD1. This CDR3 spans 21 amino acids. CDR1 and CDR2 (germline): SNHLY, FYNNEI. Trimming removed 2 bases from V and 2 bases from J; junction bases left unmatched: 16. Combining the CDR3 with reference TRBV2 and TRBJ2-1 gives the whole variable domain EPEVTQTPSHQVTQMGQEVILRCVPISNHLYFYWYRQILGQKVEFLVSFYNNEISEKSEIFDDQFSVERPDGSNFTLKIRSTKLEDSAMYFCASSERGTGGFSGRPYNEQFFGPGTRLTVL.

The chain combines TRBV11-2 with TRBJ2-5; TRBD1 agrees at 10 bases. Unmatched junction bases numbered 2, after V lost 3 bases and J lost 4 bases. CDR1 is SGHAT, CDR2 FQNNGV, per germline. CDR3 length: 14 amino acids. CDR3 loop: CASSFGQGGETQYF. The CDR3 DNA reads TGTGCCAGCAGCTTTGGACAGGGGGGAGAGACCCAGTACTTC.

For the CDR3, the DNA is TGTGCCAGCAGCCCCCGATTCAGGTATTTGAACACTGAAGCTTTCTTT. This sequence encodes CASSPRFRYLNTEAFF. The chain recombines TRBV4-2 with TRBJ1-1; D is unclear. CDR3 length: 16 amino acids. Germline V lookup: CDR1 LGHNA, CDR2 YNFKEQ. Trimming cost V 4 bases and J 0 bases, with 15 bases left between them.

The gene calls are TRBV6-1 and TRBJ1-1; tentatively, D is TRBD1 (6 bases). CDR1 and CDR2 from the germline V gene are MNHNS and SASEGT. This CDR3 has 14 amino acids. V was trimmed by 3 bases and J by 1 base, leaving 9 bases between them. Written as DNA, the CDR3 is TGTGCCAGCAGTGAGCAGGGGACGAACACTGAAGCTTTCTTT. Its translation: CASSEQGTNTEAFF.

The chain combines TRBV4-1 with TRBJ1-2, with TRBD1 matching 8 bases. There are 13 residues in the CDR3. V lost 5 bases and J lost 9; bases outside the gene matches: 8. CDR1 and CDR2 (germline): MGHRA, YSYEKL. CDR3 DNA: TGCGCCAGCAGCAACCCGGGACAGGAGAGCTACACCTTC. The encoded protein is CASSNPGQESYTF.

This chain uses TRBV7-2 with TRBJ2-5; 13 bases agree with TRBD2. V shed 0 bases and J 5 bases; nucleotides not matched to a gene: 9. Germline assignment: CDR1 SGHTA and CDR2 FQGNSA. This CDR3 region has 18 residues. In nucleotides, the CDR3 is TGTGCCAGCAGCTTAGCCGGACTAGCGGGGGACCCCCGGGAGACCCAGTACTTC. Amino acids: CASSLAGLAGDPRETQYF.

The chain combines TRBV5-8 with TRBJ1-5; 7 positions match TRBD1. The CDR3 has 13 amino acids. The V gene end was trimmed by 4 bases and the J gene end by 7 bases; junction bases not matched to a gene: 5. Germline V CDR1 and CDR2: SGHTS, YDEGEE. This CDR3 reads CASSRQGRQPQHF. The CDR3 bases are TGTGCCAGCAGCCGACAGGGCCGGCAGCCCCAGCATTTT.

Notes on this clone: One end of the junction does not line up with germline, which may come from a read error. J is TRBJ2-5 and V is TRBV25-1; 7 bases line up with TRBD2. This CDR3 is built from 14 residues. Germline-derived CDR1 and CDR2 are MGHDK and SYGVNS. CDR3 DNA: TGTGCCGGCAGTGCAGCGGGGATTTGGGAGACCCAGTACTTC. Amino acid sequence: CAGSAAGIWETQYF. The full variable domain, with the rest looked up from reference TRBV25-1 and TRBJ2-5, is EADIYQTPRYLVIGTGKKITLECSQTMGHDKMYWYQQDPGMELHLIHYSYGVNSTEKGDLSSESTVSRIRTEHFPLTLESARPSHTSQYLCAGSAAGIWETQYFGPGTRLLVL.

J is TRBJ1-1 and V is TRBV5-1; D remains unclear. The CDR3 consists of 13 residues. Trimming took off 4 bases at V and 3 bases at J, with 10 bases between the two ends. CDR1 SGHRS and CDR2 YFSETQ come from the germline V gene. CDR3 protein: CASSPTGYTEAFF. The CDR3 DNA follows: TGCGCCAGCAGCCCCACGGGGTACACTGAAGCTTTCTTT. The full variable domain, in which reference TRBV5-1 and TRBJ1-1 provide the parts outside the CDR3, is KAGVTQTPRYLIKTRGQQVTLSCSPISGHRSVSWYQQTPGQGLQFLFEYFSETQRNKGNFPGRFSGRQFSNSRSEMNVSTLELGDSALYLCASSPTGYTEAFFGQGTRLTVV.

The chain employs TRBV19 and TRBJ1-1, with D possibly matching TRBD1 (5 bases). This CDR3 has 16 amino acids. Trimming removed 11 bases at V and 1 base at J, with 23 bases between. Germline CDR1 is LNHDA and CDR2 is SQIVND (reference sequence). The CDR3 DNA sequence: TGTGCCTCAAAGGGAGCGGGACCTCGAACGAACACTGAAGCTTTCTTT. Encoded protein: CASKGAGPRTNTEAFF.

The chain employs TRBV19 and TRBJ2-7, with 11 bases aligning to TRBD2. This CDR3 has 15 amino acids. Trimming took 4 bases from V and 5 from J; bases not matched to a gene: 7. Germline V gene data show CDR1 as LNHDA and CDR2 as SQIVND (reference sequence). CDR3 sequence (DNA): TGTGCCAGTAGTACCTTAGCGGGGGGGAGACACGAGCAGTACTTC. Residues: CASSTLAGGRHEQYF.

The V gene is TRBV2, the J gene TRBJ2-3; 11 positions match TRBD2. The CDR3 length is 14 residues. In germline, CDR1 is SNHLY, CDR2 FYNNEI. V shed 4 bases and J 3 bases; nucleotides not matched to a gene: 0. Here the CDR3 DNA reads TGTGCCAGCAGTGCTAGCGGGGGGACAGATACGCAGTATTTT. Amino acids: CASSASGGTDTQYF.

V gene TRBV7-8 combines with J gene TRBJ1-6; a weak D match, TRBD1 (6 bases). Trimming removed 5 bases at V and 6 bases at J, with 20 bases between. The CDR3 is 17 amino acids. Germline V gene sequence: CDR1 SGHVS, CDR2 FQNEAQ. The CDR3 is CASSPRGGATINSPLHF. CDR3 DNA sequence: TGTGCCAGCAGCCCCCGAGGGGGGGCAACGATTAATTCACCCCTCCACTTT.

This clone occurred a few times. V is TRBV5-1 and J is TRBJ2-7; TRBD2 matches 10 bases. The V gene's germline CDR1 is SGHRS and CDR2 YFSETQ. J was trimmed by 1 base and V by 3 bases; bases with no gene match: 4. The CDR3 length is 15 residues. The CDR3 spells CASSSGLAESYEQYF. CDR3 nucleotides: TGCGCCAGCAGCTCCGGACTAGCGGAGTCCTACGAGCAGTACTTC. Complete variable domain (other parts from reference TRBV5-1 and TRBJ2-7): KAGVTQTPRYLIKTRGQQVTLSCSPISGHRSVSWYQQTPGQGLQFLFEYFSETQRNKGNFPGRFSGRQFSNSRSEMNVSTLELGDSALYLCASSSGLAESYEQYFGPGTRLTVT.

The chain uses TRBV30 and TRBJ1-4; D is undetermined. This CDR3 is built from 15 residues. Germline V gives CDR1 GTSNPN, CDR2 SVGIG (reference sequence). V lost 2 bases and J 7 bases, leaving 17 bases between the germline ends. This CDR3 is CAWSQRANRGEKLFF. In DNA, the CDR3 is TGTGCCTGGAGTCAGAGGGCCAACCGGGGTGAAAAACTGTTTTTT.

V is TRBV6-6 and J is TRBJ2-3; D is possibly TRBD2 (6 bases). The V gene lost 4 bases and the J gene lost 0 bases, with 11 bases spanning the gap. Germline V gene sequence: CDR1 MNHNY, CDR2 SVGAGI (reference sequence). The CDR3 loop spans 15 amino acids. Here the CDR3 reads CASSFSGTSTDTQYF. The CDR3 DNA reads as TGTGCCAGCAGTTTTAGCGGCACCAGCACAGATACGCAGTATTTT.

The gene calls are TRBV6-5 and TRBJ1-1, with D perhaps matching TRBD1 (6 bases). In germline, CDR1 is MNHEY, CDR2 SVGAGI. CDR3 length equals 13 residues. V was cut by 8 bases and J by 0 bases, with 10 bases left in between. The CDR3 bases are TGTGCCAGCCTTCGGGACATGAACACTGAAGCTTTCTTT. Encoded protein: CASLRDMNTEAFF.

The V and J genes are TRBV11-1 and TRBJ1-1; D might be TRBD1 (6 bases). The CDR3 runs 14 residues. CDR1 is SGHAT, CDR2 FQDESV, per germline (reference sequence). V shed 3 bases and J shed 0 bases, with 8 bases lying between them. CDR3 DNA: TGTGCCAGCAGCTTGGGGACATTGAACACTGAAGCTTTCTTT. Its translation: CASSLGTLNTEAFF.

This clone has just a few counts. The chain is built from TRBV6-5 and TRBJ1-5; TRBD1 matches 7 bases. The V gene end was trimmed by 4 bases and the J gene end by 5 bases; junction bases not matched to a gene: 8. Germline CDR1 and CDR2: MNHEY and SVGAGI. The CDR3 sequence is 15 residues long. The CDR3 coding sequence is TGTGCCAGCAGTTTAGGTGCAGGGGGAGATCAGCCCCAGCATTTT. It is translated as CASSLGAGGDQPQHF.

The rearrangement links TRBV4-1 to TRBJ1-5, with 10 bases fitting TRBD1. Trimming took 0 bases from V and 7 from J; bases not matched to a gene: 3. The CDR3 sequence is 15 residues long. Germline CDR1 and CDR2: MGHRA and YSYEKL. The CDR3: CASSQEGTGVQPQHF. The CDR3 nucleotides are TGCGCCAGCAGCCAAGAAGGGACAGGGGTCCAGCCCCAGCATTTT.

This clone was seen just once. The rearrangement links TRBV10-3 to TRBJ1-5; maybe TRBD1 (5 bases). Looked up from germline, CDR1 is ENHRY and CDR2 is SYGVKD. V lost 3 bases, J lost 2 bases, and 8 bases lay in between. CDR3 size: 14 residues. The CDR3 coding sequence is TGTGCCATCAGTGAAGTACAGGGCAATCAGCCCCAGCATTTT. Translation gives CAISEVQGNQPQHF.

This chain joins TRBV6-5 and TRBJ2-2, with D perhaps matching TRBD2 (5 bases). Germline V gene sequence: CDR1 MNHEY, CDR2 SVGAGI. Trimming cost V 6 bases and J 0 bases, with 11 bases left between them. There are 15 residues in the CDR3. The CDR3 here is CASSTGNANTGELFF. The CDR3 bases are TGTGCCAGCAGCACCGGGAACGCGAACACCGGGGAGCTGTTTTTT.